This T cell receptor (beta chain) was captured in a study of tumor-infiltrating lymphocytes in primary liver carcinoma. For the study at large: Tumors were staged T1-T3 N0M0 and measured about 4.2 to 10 cm across.

Starting from 400 to 500 ng of total RNA, TCR beta cDNA was produced with a primer in the constant region. Slightly modified ARM-PCR, run as three nested multiplex PCR rounds, produced the TCR beta libraries. TRBV1-TRBV30 forward primers and a C-beta reverse primer were used in the first two PCR rounds, which each ran for 9 to 10 cycles. TCRdb analysed the multiplex PCR reads with MiXCR anew, one entry per CDR3 protein. The sample consists of 90,000 to 140,000 distinct CDR3 sequences, around 84% of them appearing once. From unsorted bulk tissue weighing about 20-32 mg, DNA and RNA were co-extracted. Whole-study findings and limits: Tumor-adjacent and tumor-blood pairs showed less overlap than tumor region pairs. Tumor tissue displayed a significantly greater top-250-clone fraction than blood (p = 0.039). Present in all five tumor regions were only about 8-24% of the top clones.

Trimming took 11 bases from V and 2 from J, leaving 16 bases between them. The germline CDR1 and CDR2 sequences are MNHNS and SASEGT. The CDR3 sequence is 14 residues long. This clonotype was counted a single time. Its antigen remains unknown. The V call is TRBV6-1, the J call TRBJ1-5, with D possibly being TRBD1 (5 bases). The sample was liver tumor tissue from sampling region 3. As for subset: tumor region T3, left-lateral pole. The TCR sequence derives from a man in his forties with primary liver carcinoma and hepatitis B virus infection. The CDR3 DNA sequence: TGTGCCTGCATGAGGAGAGGGGGCAATCAGCCCCAGCATTTT. It is translated as CACMRRGGNQPQHF.